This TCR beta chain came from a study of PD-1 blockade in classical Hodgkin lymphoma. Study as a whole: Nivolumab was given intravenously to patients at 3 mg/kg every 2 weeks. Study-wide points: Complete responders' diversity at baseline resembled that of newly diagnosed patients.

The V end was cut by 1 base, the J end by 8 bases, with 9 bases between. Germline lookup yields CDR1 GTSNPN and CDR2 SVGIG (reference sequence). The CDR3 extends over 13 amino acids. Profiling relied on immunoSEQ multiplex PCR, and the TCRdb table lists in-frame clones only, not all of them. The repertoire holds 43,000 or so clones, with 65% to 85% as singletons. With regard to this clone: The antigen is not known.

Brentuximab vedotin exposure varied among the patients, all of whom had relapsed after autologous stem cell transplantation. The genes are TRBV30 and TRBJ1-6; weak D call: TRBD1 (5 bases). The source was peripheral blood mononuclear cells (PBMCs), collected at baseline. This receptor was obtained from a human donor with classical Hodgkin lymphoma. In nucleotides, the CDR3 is TGTGCCTGGAGTGCAGGGTATGATTCACCCCTCCACTTT. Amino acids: CAWSAGYDSPLHF. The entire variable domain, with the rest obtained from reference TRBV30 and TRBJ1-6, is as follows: SQTIHQWPATLVQPVGSPLSLECTVEGTSNPNLYWYRQAAGRGLQLLFYSVGIGQISSEVPQNLSASRPQDRQFILSSKKLLLSDSGFYLCAWSAGYDSPLHFGNGTRLTVT.